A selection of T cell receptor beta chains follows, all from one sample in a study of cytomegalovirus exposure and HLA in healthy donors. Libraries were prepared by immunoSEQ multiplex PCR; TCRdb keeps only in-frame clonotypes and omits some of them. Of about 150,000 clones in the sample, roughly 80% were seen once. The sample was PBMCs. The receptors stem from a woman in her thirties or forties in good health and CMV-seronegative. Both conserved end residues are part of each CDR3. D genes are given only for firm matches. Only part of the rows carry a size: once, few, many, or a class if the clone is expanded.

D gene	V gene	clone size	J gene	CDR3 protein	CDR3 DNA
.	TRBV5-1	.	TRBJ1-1	CASNTGVREGTEAFF	TGCGCCAGCAATACAGGAGTAAGGGAAGGCACTGAAGCTTTCTTT
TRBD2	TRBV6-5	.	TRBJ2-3	CASSSSGEADTQYF	TGTGCCAGCAGTTCTAGCGGGGAGGCTGATACGCAGTATTTT
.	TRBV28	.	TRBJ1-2	CASTLGRYYGYTF	TGTGCCAGCACCCTGGGCCGGTACTATGGCTACACCTTC
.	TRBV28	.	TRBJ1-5	CASRVGNQPQHF	TGTGCCAGCCGGGTAGGCAATCAGCCCCAGCATTTT
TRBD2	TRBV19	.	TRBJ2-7	CASSIPSGGLDEQYF	TGTGCCAGTAGTATACCTAGCGGGGGTCTGGACGAGCAGTACTTC
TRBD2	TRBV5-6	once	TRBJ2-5	CASSRQTSGGETQYF	TGTGCCAGCAGCCGACAGACTAGCGGGGGGGAGACCCAGTACTTC
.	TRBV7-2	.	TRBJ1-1	CASSLQANTEAFF	TGTGCCAGCAGCTTACAGGCCAACACTGAAGCTTTCTTT
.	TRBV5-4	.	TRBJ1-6	CASSLDLGRHSPLHF	TGTGCCAGCAGCTTGGACCTGGGGAGGCATTCACCCCTCCACTTT
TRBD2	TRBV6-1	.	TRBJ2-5	CASGSGPQETQYF	TGTGCTAGCGGGAGCGGCCCCCAAGAGACCCAGTACTTC
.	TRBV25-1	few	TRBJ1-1	CASSGGDTEAFF	TGTGCCAGCAGTGGGGGCGACACTGAAGCTTTCTTT
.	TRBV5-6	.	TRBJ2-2	CASSFRRRTGELFF	TGTGCCAGCAGCTTTCGAAGGAGGACCGGGGAGCTGTTTTTT
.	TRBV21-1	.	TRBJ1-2	CASSIWPRYGYTF	TGTGCCAGCAGCATTTGGCCACGCTATGGCTACACCTTC
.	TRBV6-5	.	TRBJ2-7	CASSSMYEQYF	TGTGCCAGCAGTTCAATGTACGAGCAGTACTTC
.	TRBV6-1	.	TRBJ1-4	CASSEAREGTREKLFF	TGTGCCAGCAGTGAAGCGCGTGAGGGAACGAGGGAAAAACTGTTTTTT